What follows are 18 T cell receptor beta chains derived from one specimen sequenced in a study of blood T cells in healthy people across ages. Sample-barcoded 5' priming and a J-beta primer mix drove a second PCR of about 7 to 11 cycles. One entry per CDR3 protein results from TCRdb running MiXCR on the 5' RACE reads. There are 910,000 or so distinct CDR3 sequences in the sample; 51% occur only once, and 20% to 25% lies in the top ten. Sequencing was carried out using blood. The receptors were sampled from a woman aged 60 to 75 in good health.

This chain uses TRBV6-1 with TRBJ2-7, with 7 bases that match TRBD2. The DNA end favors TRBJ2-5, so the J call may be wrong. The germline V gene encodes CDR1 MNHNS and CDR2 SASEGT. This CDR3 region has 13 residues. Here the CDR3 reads CASRATAGETQYF. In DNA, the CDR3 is TGTGCCAGCAGAGCAACAGCGGGGGAGACCCAGTACTTC.

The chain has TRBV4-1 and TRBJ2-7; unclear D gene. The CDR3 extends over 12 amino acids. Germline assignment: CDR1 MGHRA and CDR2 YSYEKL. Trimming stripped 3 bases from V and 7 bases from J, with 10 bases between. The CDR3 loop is CASSQVLGEQYF. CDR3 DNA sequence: TGCGCCAGCAGCCAGGTTTTAGGGGAGCAGTACTTC.

Here the CDR3 DNA reads TGTGCCAGCAGCCGCAACAGGGGCCGGGAGCAGTACTTC. It is translated as CASSRNRGREQYF. The chain has TRBV13 and TRBJ2-7; 7 nucleotides line up with TRBD1. Germline CDR1 and CDR2: PRHDT and FYEKMQ (reference sequence). With 5 bases clipped from V and 7 bases from J, the junction kept 8 bases outside the gene matches. The CDR3 consists of 13 residues.

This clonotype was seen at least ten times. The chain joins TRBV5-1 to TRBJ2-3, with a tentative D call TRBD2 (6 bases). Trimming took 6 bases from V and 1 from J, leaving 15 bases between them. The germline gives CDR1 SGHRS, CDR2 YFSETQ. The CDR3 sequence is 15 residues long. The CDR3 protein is CASTSSAPGTDTQYF. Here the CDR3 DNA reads TGCGCCAGCACCTCTAGCGCGCCGGGCACAGATACGCAGTATTTT. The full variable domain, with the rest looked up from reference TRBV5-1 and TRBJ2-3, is KAGVTQTPRYLIKTRGQQVTLSCSPISGHRSVSWYQQTPGQGLQFLFEYFSETQRNKGNFPGRFSGRQFSNSRSEMNVSTLELGDSALYLCASTSSAPGTDTQYFGPGTRLTVL.

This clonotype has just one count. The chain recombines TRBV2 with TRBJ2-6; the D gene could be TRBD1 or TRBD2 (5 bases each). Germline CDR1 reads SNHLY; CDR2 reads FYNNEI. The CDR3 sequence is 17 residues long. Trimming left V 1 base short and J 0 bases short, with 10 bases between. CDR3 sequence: CASSEVAGTSGANVLTF. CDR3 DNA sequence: TGTGCCAGCAGTGAAGTCGCAGGGACCTCTGGGGCCAACGTCCTGACTTTC.

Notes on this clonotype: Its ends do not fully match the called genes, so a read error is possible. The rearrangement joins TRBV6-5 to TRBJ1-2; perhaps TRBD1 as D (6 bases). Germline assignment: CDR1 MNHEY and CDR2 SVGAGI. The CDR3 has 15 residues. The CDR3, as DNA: TGTGCCGGCAGCTACTCCCGCGTTGGGGGGCAGGACTACACCTTC. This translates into CAGSYSRVGGQDYTF.

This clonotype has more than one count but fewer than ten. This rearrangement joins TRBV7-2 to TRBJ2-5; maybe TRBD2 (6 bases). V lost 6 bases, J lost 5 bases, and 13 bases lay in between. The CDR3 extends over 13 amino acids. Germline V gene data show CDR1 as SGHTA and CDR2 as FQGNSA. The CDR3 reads CASSEGRHETQYF. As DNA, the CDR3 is TGTGCCAGCAGTGAAGGGAGGCACGAGACCCAGTACTTC. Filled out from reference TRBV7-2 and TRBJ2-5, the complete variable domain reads GAGVSQSPSNKVTEKGKDVELRCDPISGHTALYWYRQSLGQGLEFLIYFQGNSAPDKSGLPSDRFSAERTGGSVSTLTIQRTQQEDSAVYLCASSEGRHETQYFGPGTRLLVL.

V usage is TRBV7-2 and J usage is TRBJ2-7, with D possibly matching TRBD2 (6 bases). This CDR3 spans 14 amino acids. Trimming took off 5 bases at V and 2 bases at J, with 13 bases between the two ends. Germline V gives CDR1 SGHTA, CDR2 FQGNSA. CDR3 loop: CASSTRLETYEQYF. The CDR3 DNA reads TGTGCCAGCAGCACGAGACTAGAAACCTACGAGCAGTACTTC.

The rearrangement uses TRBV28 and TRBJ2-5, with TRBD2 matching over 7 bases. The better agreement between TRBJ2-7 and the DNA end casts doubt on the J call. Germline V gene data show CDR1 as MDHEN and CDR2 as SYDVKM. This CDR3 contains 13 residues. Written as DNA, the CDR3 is TGTGCCAGCGGGGTGGGGGGGTGGAACGAGCAGTACTTC. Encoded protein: CASGVGGWNEQYF.

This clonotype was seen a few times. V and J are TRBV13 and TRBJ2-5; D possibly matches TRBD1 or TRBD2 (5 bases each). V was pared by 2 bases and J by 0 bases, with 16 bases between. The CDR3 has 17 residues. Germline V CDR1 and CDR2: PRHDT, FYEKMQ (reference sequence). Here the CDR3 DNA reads TGTGCCAGCAGCTTACTGGGGGACCCCATGTACCAAGAGACCCAGTACTTC. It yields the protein CASSLLGDPMYQETQYF.

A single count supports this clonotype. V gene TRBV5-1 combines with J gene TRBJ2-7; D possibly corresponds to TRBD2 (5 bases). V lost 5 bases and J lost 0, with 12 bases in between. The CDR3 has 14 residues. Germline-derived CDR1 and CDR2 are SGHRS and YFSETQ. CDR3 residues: CASSWTPSSYEQYF. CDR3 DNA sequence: TGCGCCAGCAGTTGGACTCCCAGCTCCTACGAGCAGTACTTC. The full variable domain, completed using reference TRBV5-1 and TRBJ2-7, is KAGVTQTPRYLIKTRGQQVTLSCSPISGHRSVSWYQQTPGQGLQFLFEYFSETQRNKGNFPGRFSGRQFSNSRSEMNVSTLELGDSALYLCASSWTPSSYEQYFGPGTRLTVT.

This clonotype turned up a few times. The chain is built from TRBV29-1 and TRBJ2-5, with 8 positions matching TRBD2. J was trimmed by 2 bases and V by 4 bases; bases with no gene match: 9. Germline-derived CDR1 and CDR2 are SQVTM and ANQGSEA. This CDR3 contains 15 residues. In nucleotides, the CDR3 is TGCAGCGTTGGTCGAGCGGGAGCGGGTCAAGAGACCCAGTACTTC. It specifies CSVGRAGAGQETQYF.

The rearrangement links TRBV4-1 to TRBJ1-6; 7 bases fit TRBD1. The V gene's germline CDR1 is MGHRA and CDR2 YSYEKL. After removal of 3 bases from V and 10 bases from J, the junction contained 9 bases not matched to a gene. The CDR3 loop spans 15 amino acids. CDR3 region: CASSQIQGIRSPLHF. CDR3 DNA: TGCGCCAGCAGCCAGATACAGGGGATCCGATCACCCCTCCACTTT.

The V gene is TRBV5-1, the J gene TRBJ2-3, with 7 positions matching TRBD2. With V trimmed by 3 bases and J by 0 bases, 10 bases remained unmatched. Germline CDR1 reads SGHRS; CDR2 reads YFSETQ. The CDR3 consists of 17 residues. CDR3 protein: CASSSGTSVPSTDTQYF. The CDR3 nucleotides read TGCGCCAGCAGCTCGGGAACTAGCGTACCTAGCACAGATACGCAGTATTTT.

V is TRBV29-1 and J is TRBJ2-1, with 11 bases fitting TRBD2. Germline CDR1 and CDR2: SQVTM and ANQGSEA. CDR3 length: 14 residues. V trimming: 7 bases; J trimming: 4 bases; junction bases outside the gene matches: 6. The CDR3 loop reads CSASLAGGYNEQFF. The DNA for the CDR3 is TGCAGCGCCAGTCTAGCGGGAGGATACAATGAGCAGTTCTTC.

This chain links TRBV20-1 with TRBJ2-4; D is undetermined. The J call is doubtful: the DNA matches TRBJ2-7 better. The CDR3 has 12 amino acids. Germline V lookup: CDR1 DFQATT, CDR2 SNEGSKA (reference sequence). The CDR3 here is CSARSLTYEQYF. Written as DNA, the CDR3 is TGCAGTGCTAGGAGTCTCACCTACGAGCAGTACTTC.

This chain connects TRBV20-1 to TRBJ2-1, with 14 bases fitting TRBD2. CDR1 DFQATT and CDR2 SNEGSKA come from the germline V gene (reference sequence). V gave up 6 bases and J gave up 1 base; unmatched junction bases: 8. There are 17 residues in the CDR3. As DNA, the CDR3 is TGCAGTGCCTTGGGACTAGCGGGGGTGTCTTCCTACAATGAGCAGTTCTTC. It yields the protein CSALGLAGVSSYNEQFF.

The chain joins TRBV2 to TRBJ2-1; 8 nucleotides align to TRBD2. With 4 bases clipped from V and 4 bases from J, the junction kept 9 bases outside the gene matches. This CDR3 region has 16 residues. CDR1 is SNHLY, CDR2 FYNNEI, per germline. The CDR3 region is CASSGASGLLYNEQFF. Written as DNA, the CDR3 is TGTGCCAGCAGTGGGGCTAGCGGGCTACTTTACAATGAGCAGTTCTTC.